This TCR beta chain was identified during a study of STAT5B mutations in CD4+ large granular lymphocyte leukemia. Notes on this clone: What it recognizes is unknown.

Trimming pared 3 bases from V and 2 bases from J, leaving 13 bases between. CDR1 and CDR2 from the germline V gene are LNHDA and SQIVND (reference sequence). This CDR3 comprises 15 residues. Source study methods: The detection floor for productive clonotype frequency was 2.59 x 10-5. TCRdb's copy holds only in-frame clones and misses some; the assay was immunoSEQ multiplex PCR. For V, J and clone size, that table is used; D and trimming come from the DNA. The sample carries about 37,000 clones, 87% recorded once. Notes on the study in general: CD4-sorted patient repertoires seemed more clonal than healthy CD4+ repertoires. 8/27 top patient clones versus 2/35 control clones were TRBV06-family.

The sequence derives from a human donor in good health. The specimen was CD4+ T cells from blood buffy coats. The rearrangement links TRBV19 to TRBJ1-2; TRBD1 is a possible D gene (5 bases). The CDR3 here is CASSIDSDSNYGYTF. In DNA form, the CDR3 reads TGTGCCAGTAGTATCGACTCCGACAGCAACTATGGCTACACCTTC.